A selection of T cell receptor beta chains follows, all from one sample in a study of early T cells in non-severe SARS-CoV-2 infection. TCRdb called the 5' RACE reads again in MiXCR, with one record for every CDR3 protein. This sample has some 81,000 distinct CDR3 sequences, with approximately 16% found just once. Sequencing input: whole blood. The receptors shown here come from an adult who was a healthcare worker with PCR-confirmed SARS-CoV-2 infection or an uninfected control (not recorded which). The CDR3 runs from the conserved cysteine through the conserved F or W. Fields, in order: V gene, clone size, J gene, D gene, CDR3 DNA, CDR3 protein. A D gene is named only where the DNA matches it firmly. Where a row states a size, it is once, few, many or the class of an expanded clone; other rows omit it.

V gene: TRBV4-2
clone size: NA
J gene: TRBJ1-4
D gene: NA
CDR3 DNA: TGTGCCAGCAGCCAAGATCTAACAGGAGAAAAACTGTTTTTT
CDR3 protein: CASSQDLTGEKLFF

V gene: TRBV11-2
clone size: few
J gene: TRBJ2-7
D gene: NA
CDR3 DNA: TGTGCCAGCAGCACTCATCAGGGGGAGCAGTACTTC
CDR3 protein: CASSTHQGEQYF

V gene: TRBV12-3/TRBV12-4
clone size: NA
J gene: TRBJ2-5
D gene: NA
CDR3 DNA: TGTGCCAGCAGTTTGAGTGGGGGAGGTGTAGGAGAGACCCAGTACTTC
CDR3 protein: CASSLSGGGVGETQYF

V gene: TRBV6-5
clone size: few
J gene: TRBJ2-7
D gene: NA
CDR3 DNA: TGTGCCAGCAGCTACCTTCCACCCCCCTACGAGCAGTACTTC
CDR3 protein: CASSYLPPPYEQYF

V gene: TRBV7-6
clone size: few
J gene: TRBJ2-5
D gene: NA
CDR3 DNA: TGTGCCAGCAGCCTAGGGGCGTCAGGCGGGTACGCGCCAGAGACCCAGTACTTC
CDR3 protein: CASSLGASGGYAPETQYF

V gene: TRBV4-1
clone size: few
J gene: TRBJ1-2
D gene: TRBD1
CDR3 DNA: TGCGCCAGCAGCCACGGCGTCACAGGGGGCGCGGGAGTTGGCTACACCTTC
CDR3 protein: CASSHGVTGGAGVGYTF

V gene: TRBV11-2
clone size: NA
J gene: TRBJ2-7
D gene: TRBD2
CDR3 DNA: TGTGCCAGCAGCTTTAGCGGGGGGGCCTACGAGCAGTACTTC
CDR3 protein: CASSFSGGAYEQYF

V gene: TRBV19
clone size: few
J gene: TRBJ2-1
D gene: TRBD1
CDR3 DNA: TGTGCCAGTACTAAGGCGGCCGCAGGGGGTTGGGTCAATGAGCAGTTCTTC
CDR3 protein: CASTKAAAGGWVNEQFF

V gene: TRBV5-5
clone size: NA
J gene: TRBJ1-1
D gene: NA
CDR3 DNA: TGTGCCAGCAGTTCCCGGGACACCAACACTGAAGCTTTCTTT
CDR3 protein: CASSSRDTNTEAFF

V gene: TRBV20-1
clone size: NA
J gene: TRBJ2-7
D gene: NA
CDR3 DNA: TGCAGTGCCGAAATTCTAGCGCAAGAGCAGTACTTC
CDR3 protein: CSAEILAQEQYF

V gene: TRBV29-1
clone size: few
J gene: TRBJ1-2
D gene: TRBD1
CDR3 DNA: TGCAGCGCTTACAGGGGCAACTATGGCTACACCTTC
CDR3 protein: CSAYRGNYGYTF

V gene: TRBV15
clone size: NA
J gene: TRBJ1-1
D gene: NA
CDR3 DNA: TGTGCCACCAGCAGAGATCTGGGGGAAGAAGCTTTCTTT
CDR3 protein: CATSRDLGEEAFF

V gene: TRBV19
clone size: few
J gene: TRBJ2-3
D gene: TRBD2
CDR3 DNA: TGTGCCAGTAGTATTGATGGCGGGGGGGGCACAGATACGCAGTATTTT
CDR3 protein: CASSIDGGGGTDTQYF

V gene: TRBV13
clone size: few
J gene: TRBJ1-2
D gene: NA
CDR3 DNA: TGTGCCAGCAGCTTAGGGGACAGACCCAACTATGGCTACACCTTC
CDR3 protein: CASSLGDRPNYGYTF

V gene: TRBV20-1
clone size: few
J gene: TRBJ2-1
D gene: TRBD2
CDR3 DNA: TGCAGTGCTAGAGCCCGAGGGGACTACACCGAGCAGTTCTTC
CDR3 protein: CSARARGDYTEQFF

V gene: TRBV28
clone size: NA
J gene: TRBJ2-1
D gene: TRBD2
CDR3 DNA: TGTGCCAGCACTTCCCCGGGGGGACTAGTTGGGCAGTTCTTC
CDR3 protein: CASTSPGGLVGQFF

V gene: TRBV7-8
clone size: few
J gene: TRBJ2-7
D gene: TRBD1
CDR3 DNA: TGTGCCAGCGGTACAGGGGTCAACGAGCAGTACTTC
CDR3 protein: CASGTGVNEQYF

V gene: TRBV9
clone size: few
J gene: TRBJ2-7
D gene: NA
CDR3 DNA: TGTGCCAGCAGCGTAGGATGGGGCAGCGAAACCTACGAGCAGTACTTC
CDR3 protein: CASSVGWGSETYEQYF

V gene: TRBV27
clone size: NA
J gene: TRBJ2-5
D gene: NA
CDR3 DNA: TGTGCCAGCAGTAACAACCTCGGGACCCAGTACTTC
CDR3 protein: CASSNNLGTQYF

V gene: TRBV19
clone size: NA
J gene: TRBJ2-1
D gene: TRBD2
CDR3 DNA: TGTGCCAGTAGTATACGACTAGCGGGAGAGGGAAATGAGCAGTTCTTC
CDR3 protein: CASSIRLAGEGNEQFF

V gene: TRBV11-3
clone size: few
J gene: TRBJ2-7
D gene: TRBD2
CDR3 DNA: TGTGCCAGCAGCTCCCCTTTAGCGGGGGGCTACGAGCAGTACTTC
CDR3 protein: CASSSPLAGGYEQYF

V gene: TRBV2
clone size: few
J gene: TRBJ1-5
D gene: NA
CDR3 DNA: TGTGCCAGCAGTGGCGGATATAGCAATCAGCCCCAGCATTTT
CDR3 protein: CASSGGYSNQPQHF

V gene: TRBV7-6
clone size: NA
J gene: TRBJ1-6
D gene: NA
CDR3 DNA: TGTGCCAGCAGCTTAACCCCCGGGCGTTGGGGTAATTCACCCCTCCACTTT
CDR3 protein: CASSLTPGRWGNSPLHF

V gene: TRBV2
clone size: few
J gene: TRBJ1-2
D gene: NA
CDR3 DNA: TGTGCCAGCAGTCCGTGGGGCAGAACCTATGGCTACACCTTC
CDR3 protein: CASSPWGRTYGYTF

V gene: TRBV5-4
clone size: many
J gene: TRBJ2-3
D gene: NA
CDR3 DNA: TGTGCCAGCAGCAAAGCGGACACTAGCACAGATACGCAGTATTTT
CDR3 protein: CASSKADTSTDTQYF